The sequence of this T cell receptor beta chain was determined in a study of human T cells and chemical hapten exposure. Study as a whole: The study lasted roughly 26 weeks, and patients were dosed weekly with diphenylcyclopropenone on the scalp throughout.

This clonotype was detected a few times. TCRdb passed the RACE reads through MiXCR, listing each CDR3 protein once. The sample holds more than 250,000 distinct CDR3 sequences, about 9.4% seen once. The CDR3 covers 15 residues. Trimming stripped 8 bases from V and 4 bases from J, with 19 bases between. The V gene's germline CDR1 is LNHDA and CDR2 SQIVND (reference sequence). Time point described: pre-sensitization, week 0. Documented treatment: therapeutic diphenylcyclopropenone sensitization with weekly scalp DPC. Those who donated were patients with alopecia, 18 to 70 years of age, and suitable for DPC. Researchers extracted total RNA from unfractionated whole blood.

This material consisted of whole blood, taken in connection with sensitization to the hapten diphenylcyclopropenone (DPC). The V and J genes are TRBV19 and TRBJ2-3; D may be TRBD1 (5 bases). The TCR originated in a woman aged 35 to 49 with alopecia areata. Some clones in this sample may be carry-over from other donors' samples. CDR3: CASGRTRVSSDTQYF. CDR3 bases: TGTGCCAGTGGTCGTACCAGGGTTTCTTCAGATACGCAGTATTTT.